The 14 T cell receptor beta chains below come from one sample, sequenced in a study of cytomegalovirus exposure and HLA in healthy donors (TCRdb year 2017). The method behind the library was the immunoSEQ multiplex PCR assay. For the multiplex PCR, a mixture combining 60 forward primers for TCR Vbeta segments and 13 reverse primers for TCR Jbeta segments was used. Entries here come from immuneACCESS through TCRdb and include only in-frame sequences with V and J called. Some clones fail to appear in such tables; in the studies checked, an unresolved V gene covers under half of the shortfall, and the cause of the remainder is unknown. The sample data list some 150,000 clones, and 65% to 85% of these were observed just once. The top ten hold about 3.7% of the sample. Sequencing used PBMCs. The receptors stem from a male donor in good health and CMV-seronegative.

The V gene is TRBV18, the J gene TRBJ2-4; maybe TRBD2 (5 bases). V was shortened by 0 bases and J by 0 bases, with 9 bases between the two germline ends. CDR3 length: 16 amino acids. CDR1 KGHSH and CDR2 LQKENI come from the germline V gene. The CDR3 nucleotides are TGTGCCAGCTCACCACCCAGCGGACTAGCCAAAAACATTCAGTACTTC. It yields the protein CASSPPSGLAKNIQYF.

This clone was recorded a few times. V and J are TRBV12-2 and TRBJ2-1; TRBD2 reflects the table's D call only, with no check against the DNA. TRBV12-2 is listed as a pseudogene. This CDR3 spans 21 amino acids. The CDR3 region has the DNA TGTGCAAGTCGCTTAAATAATTGGACTAGCGGGAGGGGAAATGGGAACAATGAGCAGTTCTTC. Encoded protein: CASRLNNWTSGRGNGNNEQFF.

The rearrangement uses TRBV13 and TRBJ1-2; TRBD1 matches 11 bases. CDR1 and CDR2 from the germline V gene are PRHDT and FYEKMQ (reference sequence). The CDR3 has 15 residues. The ends lost 4 bases at V and 6 bases at J; junction bases unmatched: 7. The CDR3 DNA reads TGTGCCAGCAGCTCCGAGGACAGGGGGCAACATGGCTACACCTTC. Encoded protein: CASSSEDRGQHGYTF.

In this sample, this clone turned up a few times. The V and J genes are TRBV6-5 and TRBJ1-1; 11 nucleotides align to TRBD1. The CDR3 is made up of 15 amino acids. V shed 4 bases and J 5 bases; nucleotides not matched to a gene: 6. Germline CDR1 and CDR2: MNHEY and SVGAGI. Written as DNA, the CDR3 is TGTGCCAGCAGTTTCACGGGACAGGGGGTAACTGAAGCTTTCTTT. Protein sequence: CASSFTGQGVTEAFF.

There are a few counts of this clone. One junction end does not reproduce the germline sequence, and a read error may be involved. V usage is TRBV6-4 and J usage is TRBJ1-2; D unresolved. Per the germline V gene, CDR1 is MRHNA and CDR2 is SNTAGT. The CDR3 runs 16 residues. The chain's CDR3 is CASSYSSTPTNYGYTF. In nucleotides, the CDR3 is TGTGCCAGCAGTTACTCTTCGACACCAACTAACTATGGCTACACCTTC.

This chain joins TRBV5-1 and TRBJ2-1, with a possible D match to TRBD2 (5 bases). The CDR3 contains 11 residues. CDR1 is SGHRS, CDR2 YFSETQ, per germline. Deletions cut 8 bases from V and 10 bases from J, with 13 bases between. The CDR3 spells CARGLDAEQFF. CDR3 in DNA: TGCGCCAGAGGACTGGACGCGGAGCAGTTCTTC.

Details on this clone: Other DNA sequences of this sample code for an identical CDR3. The rearrangement joins TRBV7-6 to TRBJ2-2; TRBD2 aligns across 9 bases. The length of the CDR3 is 15 residues. CDR1 and CDR2 from the germline V gene are SGHVS and FNYEAQ. With V trimmed by 1 base and J by 5 bases, 2 bases remained unmatched. The CDR3 DNA reads as TGTGCCAGCAGCTTAGGTAGCGGGGGAACCGGGGAGCTGTTTTTT. The encoded protein is CASSLGSGGTGELFF.

The chain couples TRBV5-6 to TRBJ2-7; perhaps TRBD2 as D (7 bases). In germline, CDR1 is SGHDT, CDR2 YYEEEE. The CDR3 consists of 12 residues. V was trimmed by 4 bases and J by 7 bases, leaving 12 bases between them. The CDR3 loop is CASSKEGGEQYF. For the CDR3, the DNA is TGTGCCAGCAGCAAAGAGGGGGGGGAGCAGTACTTC.

The chain joins TRBV7-3 to TRBJ2-7, with TRBD2 matching over 9 bases. After removal of 2 bases from V and 2 bases from J, the junction contained 4 bases not matched to a gene. CDR1 SGHTA and CDR2 FQGTGA come from the germline V gene. CDR3 length: 15 residues. The DNA for the CDR3 is TGTGCCAGCAGCTTATTCCCTAGCGGGGCCTACGAGCAGTACTTC. It encodes CASSLFPSGAYEQYF.

This clone occurred once. The chain combines TRBV5-1 with TRBJ2-4; 9 bases are shared with TRBD2. Germline-derived CDR1 and CDR2 are SGHRS and YFSETQ. The CDR3 spans 14 residues. With 5 bases clipped from V and 7 bases from J, the junction kept 7 bases outside the gene matches. The CDR3 DNA reads TGCGCCAGCAGGACTAGCGGCCCGAGGAACATTCAGTACTTC. This encodes CASRTSGPRNIQYF.

CDR3 protein: CASSYGDRDRGYTF. CDR3 coding DNA: TGTGCCAGCAGTTACGGGGACAGGGACCGGGGCTACACCTTC. The rearrangement uses TRBV28 and TRBJ1-2, with 9 bases aligning to TRBD1. This CDR3 has 14 residues. From germline, CDR1 is MDHEN and CDR2 SYDVKM. Unmatched junction bases numbered 8, after V lost 4 bases and J lost 8 bases.

This clone was found a few times. V usage is TRBV25-1 and J usage is TRBJ1-2, with a tentative D call TRBD1 (5 bases). This CDR3 is built from 15 residues. Germline V CDR1 and CDR2: MGHDK, SYGVNS. The ends were cut back, 6 bases at V and 7 bases at J, with 21 bases in the middle. In DNA, the CDR3 is TGTGCCAGCAGCGAAAATGGGGCAGGCCTTGCTGGCTACACCTTC. It encodes CASSENGAGLAGYTF.

The chain carries TRBV27 and TRBJ2-1; 7 nucleotides align to TRBD2. V shed 6 bases, J shed 1 base, and the junction held 9 bases outside the gene matches. The germline V gene encodes CDR1 MNHEY and CDR2 SMNVEV (reference sequence). CDR3 size: 16 residues. Here the CDR3 DNA reads TGTGCCAGCAGCCAGCGCCCTAGCGGTTCCTACAATGAGCAGTTCTTC. As protein: CASSQRPSGSYNEQFF.

This clone was seen a single time. The chain links TRBV19 to TRBJ2-7; a possible D gene is TRBD2 (6 bases). Germline CDR1 and CDR2: LNHDA and SQIVND (reference sequence). The CDR3 spans 13 residues. Deletions cut 8 bases from V and 2 bases from J, with 13 bases between. CDR3 coding DNA: TGTGCCAGTTCGGGGAGGCGAGCCTACGAGCAGTACTTC. Translating it yields CASSGRRAYEQYF.